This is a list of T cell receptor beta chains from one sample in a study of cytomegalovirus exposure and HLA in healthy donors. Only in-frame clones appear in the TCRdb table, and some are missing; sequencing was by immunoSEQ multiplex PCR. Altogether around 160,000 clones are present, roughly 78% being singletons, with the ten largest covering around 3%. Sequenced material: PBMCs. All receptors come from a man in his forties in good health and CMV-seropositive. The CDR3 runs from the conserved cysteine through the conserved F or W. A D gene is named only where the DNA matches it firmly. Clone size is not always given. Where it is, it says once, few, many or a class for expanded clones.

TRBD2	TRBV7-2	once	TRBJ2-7	CASSLAGLAGGLYEQYF	TGTGCCAGCAGCTTAGCAGGACTAGCGGGAGGGCTCTACGAGCAGTACTTC
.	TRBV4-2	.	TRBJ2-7	CASSQDRGFSYEQYF	TGTGCCAGCAGCCAAGATCGGGGTTTCTCCTACGAGCAGTACTTC
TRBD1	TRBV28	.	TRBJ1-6	CASSPQQGAMGSPLHF	TGTGCCAGCAGTCCGCAACAGGGGGCCATGGGTTCACCCCTCCACTTT
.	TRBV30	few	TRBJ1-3	CAWNRRSGNTIYF	TGTGCCTGGAATAGGAGGTCTGGAAACACCATATATTTT
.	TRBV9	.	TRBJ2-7	CASSGGDGKYEQYF	TGTGCCAGCAGCGGGGGGGACGGGAAATACGAGCAGTACTTC
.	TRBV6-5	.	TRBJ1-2	CASRTPQGSWGYTF	TGTGCCAGCAGGACCCCCCAGGGGTCATGGGGCTACACCTTC
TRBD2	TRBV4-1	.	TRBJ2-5	CASSQDVGGVRSQYF	TGCGCCAGCAGCCAAGATGTCGGGGGGGTGAGGTCCCAGTACTTC
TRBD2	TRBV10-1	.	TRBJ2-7	CASGDYSYEQYF	TGCGCCAGCGGGGACTACTCCTACGAGCAGTACTTC
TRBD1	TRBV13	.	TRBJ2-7	CASTQNRGNYEQYF	TGTGCCAGCACCCAAAACAGGGGGAACTACGAGCAGTACTTC
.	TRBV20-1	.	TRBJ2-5	CSLQAFETQYF	TGCAGCCTCCAGGCGTTCGAGACCCAGTACTTC
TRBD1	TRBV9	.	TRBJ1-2	CASSGGQDYGYTF	TGTGCCAGCAGCGGGGGACAGGACTATGGCTACACCTTC
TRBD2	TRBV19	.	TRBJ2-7	CASSIEGLAGTYEQYF	TGTGCCAGTAGTATAGAAGGACTAGCGGGAACCTACGAGCAGTACTTC
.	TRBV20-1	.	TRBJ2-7	CSARGSYEQYF	TGCAGTGCTAGAGGATCCTACGAGCAGTACTTC
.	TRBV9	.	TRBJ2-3	CASSALGGHTDTQYF	TGTGCCAGCAGCGCCTTAGGGGGACACACAGATACGCAGTATTTT
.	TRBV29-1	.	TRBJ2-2	CSVVKSGELFF	TGCAGCGTTGTTAAATCCGGGGAGCTGTTTTTT
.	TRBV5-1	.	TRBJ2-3	CASSSPQGADTQYF	TGCGCCAGCAGCTCCCCGCAGGGTGCAGATACGCAGTATTTT
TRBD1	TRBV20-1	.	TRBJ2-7	CSAGQAYEQYF	TGCAGTGCTGGACAGGCCTACGAGCAGTACTTC
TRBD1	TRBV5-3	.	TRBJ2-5	CARSCLQGFLETQYF	TGTGCCAGAAGCTGTCTACAGGGGTTCTTGGAGACCCAGTACTTC
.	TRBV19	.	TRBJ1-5	CASSIGPGRNQPQHF	TGTGCCAGTAGTATAGGGCCAGGGCGAAATCAGCCCCAGCATTTT
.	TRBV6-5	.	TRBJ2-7	CASSYAGVAYEQYF	TGTGCCAGCAGTTACGCCGGAGTAGCTTACGAGCAGTACTTC
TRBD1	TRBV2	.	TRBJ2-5	CASSPGQGAWETQYF	TGTGCCAGCAGTCCGGGACAGGGGGCGTGGGAGACCCAGTACTTC
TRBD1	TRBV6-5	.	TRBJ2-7	CASSPGQGKYEQYF	TGTGCCAGCAGCCCGGGACAGGGTAAATACGAGCAGTACTTC
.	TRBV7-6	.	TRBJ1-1	CASSLINGGGTEAFF	TGTGCCAGCAGCTTAATCAATGGCGGGGGCACTGAAGCTTTCTTT
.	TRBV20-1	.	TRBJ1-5	CSARGQLPQHF	TGCAGTGCTAGGGGCCAATTGCCCCAGCATTTT
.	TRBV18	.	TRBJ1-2	CASSPDGDLGYGYTF	TGTGCCAGCTCACCCGACGGGGATTTAGGTTATGGCTACACCTTC
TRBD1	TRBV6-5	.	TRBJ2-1	CASAPGTGKYEQFF	TGTGCCAGCGCCCCCGGGACAGGGAAATATGAGCAGTTCTTC
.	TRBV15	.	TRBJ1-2	CATSRDPQGGYGYTF	TGTGCCACCAGCAGAGATCCGCAGGGAGGCTATGGCTACACCTTC
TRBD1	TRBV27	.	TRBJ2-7	CASSLSGLATGYEQYF	TGTGCCAGCAGTTTATCCGGGCTGGCGACAGGGTACGAGCAGTACTTC
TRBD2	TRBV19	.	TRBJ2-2	CASNLLAGHSTGELFF	TGTGCCAGTAACCTCCTAGCGGGCCACAGCACCGGGGAGCTGTTTTTT
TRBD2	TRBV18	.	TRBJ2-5	CASSPSGRVKETQYF	TGTGCCAGCTCACCTAGCGGGAGGGTCAAAGAGACCCAGTACTTC
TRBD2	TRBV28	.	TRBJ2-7	CASSLGTSVTYEQYF	TGTGCCAGCAGTTTAGGGACTAGCGTAACCTACGAGCAGTACTTC
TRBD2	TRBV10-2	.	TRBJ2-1	CASRRSGVGYNEQFF	TGCGCCAGCAGGAGAAGCGGGGTGGGCTACAATGAGCAGTTCTTC
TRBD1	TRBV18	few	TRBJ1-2	CASSPPDRGNYGYTF	TGTGCCAGCTCACCACCGGACAGGGGGAACTATGGCTACACCTTC
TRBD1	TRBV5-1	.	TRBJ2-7	CASSRTGSYEQYF	TGCGCCAGCAGCAGGACAGGGTCCTACGAGCAGTACTTC
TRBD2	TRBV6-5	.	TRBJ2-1	CASSSGTSGINEQFF	TGTGCCAGCAGTTCCGGGACTAGCGGGATAAATGAGCAGTTCTTC
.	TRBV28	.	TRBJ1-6	CASSLRGNSYNSPLHF	TGTGCCAGCAGTTTAAGAGGGAACTCCTATAATTCACCCCTCCACTTT
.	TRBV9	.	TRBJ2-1	CASSFGGYNEQFF	TGTGCCAGCAGCTTCGGGGGATACAATGAGCAGTTCTTC
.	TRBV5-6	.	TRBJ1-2	CASSLAGDGYTF	TGTGCCAGCAGCTTGGCTGGAGATGGCTACACCTTC
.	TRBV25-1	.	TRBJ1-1	CASSPPDRNTEAFF	TGTGCCAGCAGTCCCCCGGACAGGAACACTGAAGCTTTCTTT
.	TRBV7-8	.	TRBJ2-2	CASSLKEFTGELFF	TGTGCCAGCAGCTTAAAGGAGTTTACCGGGGAGCTGTTTTTT
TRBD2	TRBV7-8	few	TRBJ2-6	CASRGGVYSGANVLTF	TGTGCCAGCAGGGGGGGGGTTTACTCTGGGGCCAACGTCCTGACTTTC
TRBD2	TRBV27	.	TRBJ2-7	CASLGGDSYEQYF	TGTGCCAGCCTCGGGGGGGACTCCTACGAGCAGTACTTC
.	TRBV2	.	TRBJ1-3	CASSDEAEGNTIYF	TGTGCCAGCAGTGATGAGGCGGAGGGAAACACCATATATTTT
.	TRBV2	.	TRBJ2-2	CASSEVVAAAGELFF	TGTGCCAGCAGTGAAGTCGTAGCAGCGGCCGGGGAGCTGTTTTTT
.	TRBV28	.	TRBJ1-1	CASSLTLASRGAFF	TGTGCCAGCAGTTTAACATTGGCCTCACGAGGGGCTTTCTTT
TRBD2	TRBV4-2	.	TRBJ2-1	CASSQDLAVAYNEQFF	TGTGCCAGCAGCCAGGACCTAGCGGTGGCCTACAATGAGCAGTTCTTC
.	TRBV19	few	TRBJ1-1	CASSINARLNTEAFF	TGTGCCAGTAGTATCAACGCCAGGTTAAACACTGAAGCTTTCTTT
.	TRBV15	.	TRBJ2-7	CATSRTIDGIYEQYF	TGTGCCACCAGCAGGACAATCGACGGAATCTACGAGCAGTACTTC
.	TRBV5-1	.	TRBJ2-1	CASSLVVEYNEQFF	TGCGCCAGCAGCTTGGTTGTAGAGTACAATGAGCAGTTCTTC
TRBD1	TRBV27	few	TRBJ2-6	CASSPDRAKGANVLTF	TGTGCCAGCAGTCCCGACAGGGCGAAAGGGGCCAACGTCCTGACTTTC